This passage covers 8 T cell receptor beta chains from one sample sequenced in a study of T-cell memory formation after mild COVID-19. Using its own MiXCR run on the 5' RACE reads, TCRdb lists one record per CDR3 protein. The profile shows roughly 610,000 distinct CDR3 sequences, approximately 15% of them singletons. Sequencing input: PBMCs or a T cell subset sorted from them (not recorded which). These receptors originate from an adult woman who had mild COVID-19 (a few samples of this study predate the infection). Cell type and time point are not known.

This clonotype was found a few times. This rearrangement joins TRBV5-6 to TRBJ2-5; tentatively, D is TRBD1 or TRBD2 (5 bases each). The CDR3 extends over 15 amino acids. V was shortened by 3 bases and J by 4 bases, with 16 bases between the two germline ends. Germline V gene sequence: CDR1 SGHDT, CDR2 YYEEEE. CDR3 bases: TGTGCCAGCAGCTCCCAAAGGGGAGTACGAGAGACCCAGTACTTC. Amino acids: CASSSQRGVRETQYF.

In this sample, this clonotype turned up many times. The CDR3 region is CASSAQGNTEAFF. The CDR3 DNA reads as TGTGCCAGCAGCGCACAGGGGAACACTGAAGCTTTCTTT. The rearrangement uses TRBV7-9 and TRBJ1-1, with D maybe TRBD1 (6 bases). Trimming took 5 bases from V and 1 from J, leaving 8 bases between them. The CDR3 sequence is 13 residues long. Germline loops: CDR1 SEHNR, CDR2 FQNEAQ (reference sequence). The full variable domain, completed using reference TRBV7-9 and TRBJ1-1, is DTGVSQNPRHKITKRGQNVTFRCDPISEHNRLYWYRQTLGQGPEFLTYFQNEAQLEKSRLLSDRFSAERPKGSFSTLEIQRTEQGDSAMYLCASSAQGNTEAFFGQGTRLTVV.

This clonotype was found many times. The chain joins TRBV7-8 to TRBJ2-7, with D perhaps TRBD1 (6 bases). Germline CDR1 reads SGHVS; CDR2 reads FQNEAQ. Trimming took off 7 bases at V and 2 bases at J, with 12 bases between the two ends. This CDR3 region has 13 residues. The CDR3 here is CASTADRTYEQYF. CDR3 bases: TGTGCCAGCACTGCCGACAGGACCTACGAGCAGTACTTC.

The rearrangement joins TRBV30 to TRBJ1-6; a possible D gene is TRBD1 (5 bases). Trimming took off 5 bases at V and 10 bases at J, with 15 bases between the two ends. Germline CDR1 reads GTSNPN; CDR2 reads SVGIG (reference sequence). This CDR3 is built from 13 residues. The DNA of the CDR3 is TGTGCCTGGGGGACGGCCTATGGGTCACCCCTCCACTTT. Translated, it gives CAWGTAYGSPLHF.

This chain uses TRBV18 with TRBJ1-1, with D hard to call. This CDR3 is built from 13 residues. V lost 5 bases to trimming and J lost 9 bases, with 16 bases between them. CDR1 KGHSH and CDR2 LQKENI come from the germline V gene. The CDR3 here is CASSSTWDGKAFF. In nucleotides, the CDR3 is TGTGCCAGCTCATCAACCTGGGATGGAAAAGCTTTCTTT.

This clonotype occurred a few times. The chain has TRBV3-1 and TRBJ2-3, with 8 bases that match TRBD2. Trimming cost V 1 base and J 1 base; bases outside gene matches: 4. This CDR3 spans 16 amino acids. Germline V gene data show CDR1 as LGHDT and CDR2 as YNNKEL (reference sequence). The CDR3 bases are TGTGCCAGCAGCCAAGTGGCGGGAGGAGGCACAGATACGCAGTATTTT. Protein sequence: CASSQVAGGGTDTQYF.

This sequence joins TRBV15 and TRBJ2-1; no reliable D call. V lost 8 bases to trimming and J lost 4 bases, with 9 bases between them. This CDR3 spans 12 amino acids. Germline CDR1 is LNHNV and CDR2 is YYDKDF (reference sequence). The DNA of the CDR3 is TGTGCCACCGGGCGTGTATACAATGAGCAGTTCTTC. This gives the protein CATGRVYNEQFF.

This clonotype was counted many times. CDR3 region: CASSQGLDTEAFF. CDR3 nucleotide sequence: TGCGCCAGCAGCCAGGGGCTGGACACTGAAGCTTTCTTT. V usage is TRBV4-1 and J usage is TRBJ1-1; tentatively, D is TRBD1 (5 bases). The ends were cut back, 3 bases at V and 3 bases at J, with 8 bases in the middle. The CDR3 totals 13 residues. Germline-derived CDR1 and CDR2 are MGHRA and YSYEKL.